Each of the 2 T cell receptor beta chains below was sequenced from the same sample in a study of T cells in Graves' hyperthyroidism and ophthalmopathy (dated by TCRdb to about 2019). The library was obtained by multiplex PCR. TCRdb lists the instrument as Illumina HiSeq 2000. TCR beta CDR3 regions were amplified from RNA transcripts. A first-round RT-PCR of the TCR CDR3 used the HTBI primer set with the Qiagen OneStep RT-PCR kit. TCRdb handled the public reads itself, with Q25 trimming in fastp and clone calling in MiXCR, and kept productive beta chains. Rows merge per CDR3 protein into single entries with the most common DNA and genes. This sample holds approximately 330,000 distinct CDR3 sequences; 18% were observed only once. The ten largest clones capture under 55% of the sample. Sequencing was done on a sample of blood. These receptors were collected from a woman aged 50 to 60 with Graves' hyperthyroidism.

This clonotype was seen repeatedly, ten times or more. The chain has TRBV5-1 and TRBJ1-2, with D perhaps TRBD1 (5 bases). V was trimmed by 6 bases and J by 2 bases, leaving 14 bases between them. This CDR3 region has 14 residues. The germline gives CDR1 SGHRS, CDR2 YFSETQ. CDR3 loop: CASNSGERNYGYTF. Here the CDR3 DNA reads TGCGCCAGCAATTCGGGGGAAAGAAACTATGGCTACACCTTC.

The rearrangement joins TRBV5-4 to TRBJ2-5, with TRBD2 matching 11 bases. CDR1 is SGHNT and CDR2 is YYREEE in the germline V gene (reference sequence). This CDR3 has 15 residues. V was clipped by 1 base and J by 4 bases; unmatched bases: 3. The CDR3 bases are TGTGCCAGCAGCTTGCTAGGGACTAGCGGAGAGACCCAGTACTTC. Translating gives CASSLLGTSGETQYF.